The 28 T cell receptor beta chains in this list originate from one sample, sequenced in a study of technical replicates of blood from a handful of donors. The assay was immunoSEQ multiplex PCR, and TCRdb's table has in-frame clones only and misses some. The sample records over 30,000 clones, approximately 94% being singletons. Sequenced sample: PBMCs. These TCRs come from a human donor in good health. Some clones in this sample may be carry-over from other donors' samples.

The CDR3 coding sequence is TGTGCCAGTAGTATAGGTGTTCGGGGGTTGTTGGCTTTCTTT. Its protein product is CASSIGVRGLLAFF. The chain carries TRBV19 and TRBJ1-1, with a tentative D call TRBD1 (5 bases). The CDR3 totals 14 residues. V was clipped by 1 base and J by 11 bases, with 17 bases between them. Germline CDR1 reads LNHDA; CDR2 reads SQIVND (reference sequence).

V usage is TRBV6-5 and J usage is TRBJ1-2, with 7 bases aligning to TRBD1. J gave up 2 bases and V 0 bases, and 6 bases lay outside the gene matches. This CDR3 spans 16 amino acids. Germline CDR1 is MNHEY and CDR2 is SVGAGI. This CDR3 reads CASSYSSGTVNYGYTF. The CDR3 coding sequence is TGTGCCAGCAGTTACTCCTCCGGGACAGTCAACTATGGCTACACCTTC.

This chain uses TRBV5-1 with TRBJ1-4; weak D call: TRBD1 (5 bases). The CDR3 is 15 amino acids. Deletions cut 0 bases from V and 6 bases from J, with 12 bases between. From germline, CDR1 is SGHRS and CDR2 YFSETQ. CDR3 sequence reads: CASSLATGEDEKLFF. The CDR3 DNA reads TGCGCCAGCAGCTTGGCCACGGGGGAGGATGAAAAACTGTTTTTT.

This clone has only one observation. The V gene is TRBV5-1, the J gene TRBJ1-2; 8 bases align to TRBD1. Germline V gene lookup returns CDR1 SGHRS and CDR2 YFSETQ. This CDR3 region has 18 residues. The J segment lost 2 bases and the V segment lost 4 bases, leaving 16 bases of the junction unmatched. The CDR3 region is CASSPYAVSQGANYGYTF. In nucleotides, the CDR3 is TGCGCCAGCAGCCCCTATGCAGTCAGCCAGGGGGCCAACTATGGCTACACCTTC.

This clone has only a few counts. This chain joins TRBV13 and TRBJ2-1; 10 positions match TRBD2. CDR1 is PRHDT, CDR2 FYEKMQ, per germline (reference sequence). This CDR3 has 18 residues. The V segment lost 5 bases and the J segment 2 bases; nucleotides outside the gene matches: 12. In DNA form, the CDR3 reads TGTGCCAGCAGCGAGTTCCTAGCGGGGGCCCTCACCTACAATGAGCAGTTCTTC. This codes for CASSEFLAGALTYNEQFF.

The chain is built from TRBV14 and TRBJ1-2; TRBD1 is a possible D gene (6 bases). This CDR3 is built from 15 residues. V lost 2 bases and J 9 bases, leaving 19 bases between the germline ends. The germline V gene has CDR1 SGHDN and CDR2 FVKESK. CDR3 region: CASSQSLDRRHSYTF. CDR3 in DNA: TGTGCCAGCAGCCAATCCTTGGACAGACGACATAGCTACACCTTC.

This rearrangement joins TRBV29-1 to TRBJ1-3, with TRBD1 as a possible D gene (6 bases). The V gene lost 6 bases and the J gene lost 1 base, with 10 bases spanning the gap. This CDR3 contains 13 residues. The germline V gene encodes CDR1 SQVTM and CDR2 ANQGSEA. This CDR3 is CSVATGSGNTIYF. The CDR3 DNA reads as TGCAGCGTCGCCACAGGGTCTGGAAACACCATATATTTT. The variable domain in full, with the rest retrieved from reference TRBV29-1 and TRBJ1-3, is SAVISQKPSRDICQRGTSLTIQCQVDSQVTMMFWYRQQPGQSLTLIATANQGSEATYESGFVIDKFPISRPNLTFSTLTVSNMSPEDSSIYLCSVATGSGNTIYFGEGSWLTVV.

The chain joins TRBV6-5 to TRBJ1-6; 7 positions agree with TRBD1. The CDR3 length is 14 residues. The trim removed 8 bases at V and 5 bases at J, leaving 6 bases unmatched. CDR1 is MNHEY, CDR2 SVGAGI, per germline. The CDR3 spells CASGRTGDNSPLHF. CDR3 DNA: TGTGCCAGCGGCCGGACAGGCGATAATTCACCCCTCCACTTT.

CDR3 sequence reads: CASSLGTSGGTAETQYF. CDR3 DNA sequence: TGTGCCAGCAGCTTAGGGACTAGCGGGGGAACCGCGGAGACCCAGTACTTC. This chain joins TRBV5-6 and TRBJ2-5; 14 nucleotides agree with TRBD2. V lost 2 bases and J lost 5; bases outside the gene matches: 8. Germline V CDR1 and CDR2: SGHDT, YYEEEE. This CDR3 is built from 17 residues.

The chain has TRBV5-1 and TRBJ1-2, with 7 nucleotides matching TRBD1. The CDR3 has 13 amino acids. The J segment lost 6 bases and the V segment lost 4 bases, leaving 6 bases of the junction unmatched. CDR1 is SGHRS, CDR2 YFSETQ, per germline. CDR3 amino acids: CASSNDRADGYTF. DNA of the CDR3: TGCGCCAGCAGCAACGACAGGGCCGATGGCTACACCTTC.

This clone was observed a single time. The rearrangement uses TRBV18 and TRBJ2-7; the D is unclear. Trimming left V 3 bases short and J 3 bases short, with 12 bases between. Looked up from germline, CDR1 is KGHSH and CDR2 is LQKENI. The CDR3 has 14 amino acids. The CDR3 sequence is CASSPNGNYYEQYF. As DNA, the CDR3 is TGTGCCAGCTCACCTAATGGCAACTACTACGAGCAGTACTTC.

The chain employs TRBV4-3 and TRBJ2-2; possibly TRBD1 for D (5 bases). V lost 0 bases and J 5 bases, leaving 19 bases between the germline ends. The V gene's germline CDR1 is LGHNA and CDR2 YSLEER. The CDR3 runs 18 residues. The CDR3 sequence: CASSQEWQGFKKTGELFF. The CDR3 bases are TGCGCCAGCAGCCAAGAATGGCAGGGTTTTAAAAAGACCGGGGAGCTGTTTTTT.

The chain couples TRBV5-6 to TRBJ1-1; D might be TRBD1 (6 bases). Germline loops: CDR1 SGHDT, CDR2 YYEEEE. The CDR3 spans 15 residues. The ends were cut back, 5 bases at V and 5 bases at J, with 19 bases in the middle. Here the CDR3 DNA reads TGTGCCAGCAGTTACCTTACAGGGTTCGAGACTGAAGCTTTCTTT. This translates into CASSYLTGFETEAFF.

The rearrangement joins TRBV6-5 to TRBJ1-6; D unclear. This CDR3 spans 12 amino acids. Trimming cost V 2 bases and J 10 bases, with 6 bases left between them. Germline values: CDR1 MNHEY, CDR2 SVGAGI. The CDR3 sequence is CASSYGGSPLHF. The CDR3 DNA follows: TGTGCCAGCAGTTACGGAGGGTCACCCCTCCACTTT.

Only one count was recorded for this clone. This chain links TRBV2 with TRBJ2-2; 8 nucleotides align to TRBD2. Unmatched junction bases numbered 7, after V lost 6 bases and J lost 4 bases. This CDR3 comprises 15 residues. Germline CDR1 is SNHLY and CDR2 is FYNNEI. The CDR3 DNA follows: TGTGCCAGCAGGCTGTCGAGCGGGAGCACCGGGGAGCTGTTTTTT. This encodes CASRLSSGSTGELFF.

The chain couples TRBV25-1 to TRBJ2-3, with D perhaps TRBD1 (5 bases). Trimming took off 7 bases at V and 0 bases at J, with 8 bases between the two ends. Germline V gene sequence: CDR1 MGHDK, CDR2 SYGVNS. The CDR3 has 13 residues. The CDR3 is CASNHRSTDTQYF. The CDR3 DNA sequence: TGTGCCAGCAATCACAGGAGCACAGATACGCAGTATTTT.

The rearrangement uses TRBV5-1 and TRBJ2-1, with D unclear. The V and J ends lost 2 bases and 3 bases respectively, with 12 bases between them. The germline V gene has CDR1 SGHRS and CDR2 YFSETQ. The CDR3 runs to 15 residues. CDR3 DNA sequence: TGCGCCAGCAGCTTATCACCCCGGTACTACAATGAGCAGTTCTTC. The encoded protein is CASSLSPRYYNEQFF. Drawing the rest from reference TRBV5-1 and TRBJ2-1, the complete variable domain is KAGVTQTPRYLIKTRGQQVTLSCSPISGHRSVSWYQQTPGQGLQFLFEYFSETQRNKGNFPGRFSGRQFSNSRSEMNVSTLELGDSALYLCASSLSPRYYNEQFFGPGTRLTVL.

About this clone itself: A junction end diverges from the germline sequence, so it may reflect a read error. V gene TRBV29-1 combines with J gene TRBJ1-1; 7 nucleotides agree with TRBD1. Germline lookup yields CDR1 SQVTM and CDR2 ANQGSEA. CDR3 length: 13 amino acids. This CDR3 reads CSARQGRNAEAFF. DNA for the CDR3: TGCAGCGCCCGACAGGGACGGAACGCTGAAGCTTTCTTT.

This clone was counted between two and nine times. The junction and the germline gene differ at one end; a read error may be behind it. The rearrangement links TRBV4-3 to TRBJ1-2, with TRBD1 matching 8 bases. CDR1 and CDR2 from the germline V gene are LGHNA and YSLEER. The CDR3 has 14 amino acids. CDR3 in amino acids: CASSQDGGEETGDF. CDR3 bases: TGCGCCAGCAGCCAAGATGGGGGGGAGGAGACAGGGGACTTC.

This rearrangement joins TRBV7-2 to TRBJ1-1, with D tentatively TRBD1 (6 bases). Germline V gene lookup returns CDR1 SGHTA and CDR2 FQGNSA. V lost 8 bases and J lost 1, with 14 bases in between. This CDR3 is 14 amino acids long. CDR3 nucleotides: TGTGCCAGCTCCATTAGGGGGGGGAACACTGAAGCTTTCTTT. It codes for CASSIRGGNTEAFF.

The CDR3 is CASSLRGSQGAEGYTF. The DNA of the CDR3 is TGTGCCAGCAGCTTAAGGGGTTCGCAGGGGGCTGAAGGCTACACCTTC. This sequence joins TRBV7-9 and TRBJ1-2, with 8 nucleotides matching TRBD1. CDR3 size: 16 residues. Germline V gene sequence: CDR1 SEHNR, CDR2 FQNEAQ (reference sequence). V was pared by 2 bases and J by 8 bases, with 13 bases of the junction left unmatched.

This clone was seen only once. This rearrangement joins TRBV25-1 to TRBJ2-7, with a weak D call TRBD2 (6 bases). The germline V gene has CDR1 MGHDK and CDR2 SYGVNS. The CDR3 runs to 12 residues. Deletions cut 4 bases from V and 8 bases from J, with 12 bases between. CDR3 sequence reads: CASSGLGGKQYF. The DNA for the CDR3 is TGTGCCAGCAGTGGGCTGGGGGGTAAGCAGTACTTC.

This clone was recorded a few times. Here the CDR3 reads CASSRDRGSYEQYF. CDR3 coding DNA: TGCGCCAGCAGCCGGGACAGGGGGTCCTACGAGCAGTACTTC. The rearrangement links TRBV10-2 to TRBJ2-7, with 11 positions matching TRBD1. The CDR3 length is 14 residues. V lost 6 bases, J lost 1 base, and 2 bases stayed unmatched. Germline CDR1 reads WSHSY; CDR2 reads SAAADI.

In this sample, this clone turned up once. This chain uses TRBV6-5 with TRBJ2-1; 10 bases agree with TRBD2. V was pared by 5 bases and J by 7 bases, with 2 bases of the junction left unmatched. The CDR3 has 13 residues. Germline V gene lookup returns CDR1 MNHEY and CDR2 SVGAGI. CDR3 protein: CASSSGRANEQFF. In DNA form, the CDR3 reads TGTGCCAGCAGTAGCGGGAGGGCGAATGAGCAGTTCTTC.

The genes are TRBV2 and TRBJ2-1, with D perhaps matching TRBD1 (5 bases). CDR3 length: 16 residues. Looked up from germline, CDR1 is SNHLY and CDR2 is FYNNEI. V lost 6 bases, J lost 3 bases, and 18 bases lay in between. Written as DNA, the CDR3 is TGTGCCAGCAGCGGTTTACAGGCGGCCAACTACAATGAGCAGTTCTTC. The encoded protein is CASSGLQAANYNEQFF. The full variable domain, with the rest looked up from reference TRBV2 and TRBJ2-1, is EPEVTQTPSHQVTQMGQEVILRCVPISNHLYFYWYRQILGQKVEFLVSFYNNEISEKSEIFDDQFSVERPDGSNFTLKIRSTKLEDSAMYFCASSGLQAANYNEQFFGPGTRLTVL.

The CDR3 nucleotides read TGTGCCAGCTCTCCGATGGTAGCAGGACAGGGGGCCTACGAGCAGTACTTC. This translates into CASSPMVAGQGAYEQYF. The rearrangement joins TRBV18 to TRBJ2-7; the match to TRBD1 covers 10 bases. The germline gives CDR1 KGHSH, CDR2 LQKENI. The CDR3 totals 17 residues. Trimming took 6 bases from V and 2 from J; bases not matched to a gene: 13.

The CDR3 loop reads CASSCRDCDEQYF. The CDR3 nucleotides read TGTGCCAGCAGCTGCCGGGACTGCGACGAGCAGTACTTC. The chain has TRBV11-2 and TRBJ2-7; D is possibly TRBD2 (6 bases). Per the germline V gene, CDR1 is SGHAT and CDR2 is FQNNGV. V was clipped by 4 bases and J by 5 bases, with 12 bases between them. CDR3 size: 13 residues.

The CDR3 coding sequence is TGCGCCACCCCTGGGGGGACAGGGGGGCCGGGTTGGGTCACCCAAGAGACCCAGTACTTC. Translating gives CATPGGTGGPGWVTQETQYF. The chain carries TRBV10-2 and TRBJ2-5; 11 bases line up with TRBD1. V was pared by 10 bases and J by 1 base, with 23 bases of the junction left unmatched. Germline CDR1 reads WSHSY; CDR2 reads SAAADI. The CDR3 loop spans 20 amino acids.